Listed below are T cell receptor beta chains from one sample, sequenced in a study of memory CD4+ T cells and cytomegalovirus serostatus. The repertoire was sequenced with immunoSEQ multiplex PCR; TCRdb's copy has only in-frame clones and lacks some. The sample holds around 60,000 clones, 82% seen once. The specimen was memory CD4+ T cells from blood. These receptors came from an adult in good health and CMV-seronegative. CDR3s include the opening cysteine and the closing phenylalanine or tryptophan. The D gene is left open where the match is weak. Size tells how often a clone was seen (once, few, many) or the class of an expanded clone, and some rows leave it out.

abundance	j_gene	d_gene	v_gene	CDR3nt	CDR3aa
NA	TRBJ2-5	TRBD2	TRBV6-5	TGTGCCAGCAGTTACCCGGGGGGGGGAGAGACCCAGTACTTC	CASSYPGGGETQYF
NA	TRBJ2-2	NA	TRBV11-2	TGTGCCAGCAGCCTAACTACGGGCCCCGGGGAGCTGTTTTTT	CASSLTTGPGELFF
NA	TRBJ2-2	TRBD2	TRBV10-3	TGTGCCACCCGGGGGGGGGTGGACACCGGGGAGCTGTTTTTT	CATRGGVDTGELFF
once	TRBJ2-2	TRBD2	TRBV6-5	TGTGCCAGCAGCACGACTAGCGGGGTTGCCGGGGAGCTGTTTTTT	CASSTTSGVAGELFF
NA	TRBJ2-2	NA	TRBV11-3	TGTGCCAGCAGCTTCTTTGGGAGGAGCACCGGGGAGCTGTTTTTT	CASSFFGRSTGELFF
once	TRBJ2-2	NA	TRBV7-3	TGTGCCAGCAGTGTCGTAGGAAACACCGGGGAGCTGTTTTTT	CASSVVGNTGELFF
NA	TRBJ2-7	TRBD2	TRBV6-6	TGTGCCAGCAGCCGCACCGGGACTAGCGGCTACGAGCAGTACTTC	CASSRTGTSGYEQYF
NA	TRBJ2-5	NA	TRBV18	TGTGCCAGCTCACCAATGTCAGAGACCCAGTACTTC	CASSPMSETQYF
NA	TRBJ2-1	NA	TRBV18	TGTGCCAGCTCACCACAACTAGCCTCTTACAATGAGCAGTTCTTC	CASSPQLASYNEQFF
NA	TRBJ1-2	TRBD1	TRBV19	TGTGCCAGTAGGACAGGGCCCTCCGGGTTCTATGGCTACACCTTC	CASRTGPSGFYGYTF
few	TRBJ2-2	NA	TRBV5-1	TGCGCCAGCAGCTTGGAGATTGCCGGGGAGCTGTTTTTT	CASSLEIAGELFF
NA	TRBJ1-5	NA	TRBV6-1	TGTGCCAGCAGTGGGGTCGGACAGTATAGCAATCAGCCCCAGCATTTT	CASSGVGQYSNQPQHF
few	TRBJ2-7	TRBD1	TRBV10-1	TGCGCCAGGGGACAGTCTTCCTACGAGCAGTACTTC	CARGQSSYEQYF
NA	TRBJ2-2	TRBD2	TRBV2	TGTGCCAGCAGAACTAGCGGGGGGGCCGGGGAGCTGTTTTTT	CASRTSGGAGELFF
NA	TRBJ2-5	NA	TRBV5-1	TGCGCCAGCAGCTTGCCGGGGGAAGAGACCCAGTACTTC	CASSLPGEETQYF
NA	TRBJ2-1	NA	TRBV6-4	TGTGCCAGCAGTCGACACCGGGGTTTGAGCTCCTACAATGAGCAGTTCTTC	CASSRHRGLSSYNEQFF
NA	TRBJ2-1	NA	TRBV5-1	TGCGCCAGCAGCTTGGGAGACAATGAGCAGTTCTTC	CASSLGDNEQFF
NA	TRBJ2-7	NA	TRBV30	TGTGCCTGGAGTGTGCAAGGCTACGAGCAGTACTTC	CAWSVQGYEQYF
NA	TRBJ2-1	TRBD1	TRBV5-1	TGCGCCAGCAGGCAGGGGGTTTACAATGAGCAGTTCTTC	CASRQGVYNEQFF
NA	TRBJ1-1	TRBD1	TRBV6-6	TGTGCCAGCAGTGTAGGACAGGGGAGGCCTGAAGCTTTCTTT	CASSVGQGRPEAFF
NA	TRBJ2-7	NA	TRBV5-8	TGTGCCAGCAGCTTGGGGGGCCTTAGCTCCTACGAGCAGTACTTC	CASSLGGLSSYEQYF
NA	TRBJ1-2	TRBD1	TRBV5-6	TGTGCCAGCAGTTTGGCTACAGGGGGGAAAGGATATGGCTACACCTTC	CASSLATGGKGYGYTF
NA	TRBJ2-7	NA	TRBV5-4	TGTGCCAGCAGCTTGGGGTCCGGGGCGTACGAGCAGTACTTC	CASSLGSGAYEQYF